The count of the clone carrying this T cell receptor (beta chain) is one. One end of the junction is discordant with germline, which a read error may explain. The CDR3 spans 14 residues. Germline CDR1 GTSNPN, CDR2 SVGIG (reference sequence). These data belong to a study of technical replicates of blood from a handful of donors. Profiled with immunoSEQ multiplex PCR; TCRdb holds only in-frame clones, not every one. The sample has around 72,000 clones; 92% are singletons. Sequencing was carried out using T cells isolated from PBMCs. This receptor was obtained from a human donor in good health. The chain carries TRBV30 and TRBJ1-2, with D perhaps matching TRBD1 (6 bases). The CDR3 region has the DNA TGTGCGTGGACCGCTACAGGGCCTAACTATGGCTACACCTTC. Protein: CAWTATGPNYGYTF. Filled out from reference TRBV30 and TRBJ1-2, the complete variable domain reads SQTIHQWPATLVQPVGSPLSLECTVEGTSNPNLYWYRQAAGRGLQLLFYSVGIGQISSEVPQNLSASRPQDRQFILSSKKLLLSDSGFYLCAWTATGPNYGYTFGSGTRLTVV.